This T cell receptor beta chain was identified during a study of cytomegalovirus exposure and HLA in healthy donors. Remarks on this clone: Its antigen is unidentified.

A multiplex PCR was run with 60 Vbeta primers and 13 Jbeta primers. Repertoires were generated with immunoSEQ multiplex PCR, while TCRdb's copy carries only in-frame clones and drops some. The data contain some 200,000 clones, about two thirds of them singletons. Whole-study findings and limits: Specificity for CMV antigens was confirmed in vitro for three of the CMV-associated chains. For most TCR sequences rarity was the rule, although some public TCRs occurred in many donors.

Trimming shortened V by 4 bases and J by 9 bases, and 7 bases separated the two germline ends. Looked up from germline, CDR1 is LNHDA and CDR2 is SQIVND (reference sequence). The CDR3 is 12 amino acids. The rearrangement joins TRBV19 to TRBJ1-6; TRBD1 is a possible D gene (5 bases). The sequence derives from a man aged 35-49 years in good health and CMV-seropositive. The sequenced material came from PBMCs. The CDR3 region is CASSNRSSPLHF. The CDR3, as DNA: TGTGCCAGTAGTAACAGGAGTTCACCCCTCCACTTT.